These T cell receptor beta chains were read from a single sample in a study of blood T cell repertoires in COVID-19. The assay was immunoSEQ multiplex PCR, and TCRdb's table has in-frame clones only and misses some. This sample has more than 150,000 clones, with approximately 87% found just once. Sequenced input: peripheral blood. These receptors were collected from a woman in her sixties or seventies with acute or convalescent COVID-19. Both conserved end residues are part of each CDR3. The D gene is left open where the match is weak. Size is stated for part of the rows, as once, few or many counts, or as a class when the clone is expanded.

clone_size: -; d_call: TRBD1; j_call: TRBJ2-1; v_call: TRBV2; cdr3_aa: CASSGGQGSSYNEQFF; cdr3_nt: TGTGCCAGCAGTGGAGGACAGGGGAGCTCCTACAATGAGCAGTTCTTC
clone_size: once; d_call: -; j_call: TRBJ1-2; v_call: TRBV5-1; cdr3_aa: CASSLAGQGIPYGYTF; cdr3_nt: TGCGCCAGCAGCTTGGCCGGGCAGGGAATTCCCTATGGCTACACCTTC
clone_size: -; d_call: TRBD1; j_call: TRBJ2-2; v_call: TRBV4-1; cdr3_aa: CASSHAGGTGPTGELFF; cdr3_nt: TGCGCCAGCAGCCATGCAGGGGGGACAGGGCCCACCGGGGAGCTGTTTTTT
clone_size: -; d_call: -; j_call: TRBJ2-7; v_call: TRBV10-2; cdr3_aa: CASSAATGIYEQYF; cdr3_nt: TGCGCCAGCAGTGCCGCCACAGGGATCTACGAGCAGTACTTC
clone_size: -; d_call: TRBD2; j_call: TRBJ2-3; v_call: TRBV4-1; cdr3_aa: CASSQRAGDPDTQYF; cdr3_nt: TGCGCCAGCAGCCAGAGAGCGGGAGACCCAGATACGCAGTATTTT
clone_size: -; d_call: TRBD2; j_call: TRBJ2-1; v_call: TRBV11-3; cdr3_aa: CASSPTTLGREMAEEQFF; cdr3_nt: TGTGCCAGCAGCCCTACCACTTTGGGGCGGGAGATGGCAGAGGAGCAGTTCTTC
clone_size: -; d_call: TRBD1; j_call: TRBJ1-6; v_call: TRBV6-5; cdr3_aa: CASKIDRGINSPLHF; cdr3_nt: TGTGCCAGCAAGATAGACAGGGGCATTAATTCACCCCTCCACTTT
clone_size: -; d_call: -; j_call: TRBJ2-1; v_call: TRBV10-2; cdr3_aa: CASSPSNRYNEQFF; cdr3_nt: TGCGCCAGCAGCCCTAGCAATAGATACAATGAGCAGTTCTTC
clone_size: -; d_call: -; j_call: TRBJ1-2; v_call: TRBV10-3; cdr3_aa: CAISWAGADGYTF; cdr3_nt: TGTGCCATCAGTTGGGCAGGGGCGGACGGCTACACCTTC
clone_size: -; d_call: -; j_call: TRBJ1-3; v_call: TRBV28; cdr3_aa: CASSSDTYSGNTIYF; cdr3_nt: TGTGCCAGCAGTTCGGACACCTACTCTGGAAACACCATATATTTT
clone_size: few; d_call: -; j_call: TRBJ2-7; v_call: TRBV3-1/TRBV3-2; cdr3_aa: CAPTGFRVGYEQYF; cdr3_nt: TGTGCCCCTACCGGGTTTCGGGTTGGCTACGAGCAGTACTTC
clone_size: few; d_call: TRBD1; j_call: TRBJ2-1; v_call: TRBV15; cdr3_aa: CATSGVDRDYNEQFF; cdr3_nt: TGTGCCACCAGCGGAGTCGACAGGGACTACAATGAGCAGTTCTTC
clone_size: -; d_call: TRBD1; j_call: TRBJ1-2; v_call: TRBV12-3/TRBV12-4; cdr3_aa: CASRGTGGGYTF; cdr3_nt: TGTGCCAGCAGGGGGACAGGTGGCGGCTACACCTTC
clone_size: -; d_call: -; j_call: TRBJ1-1; v_call: TRBV5-1; cdr3_aa: CASSLTLLAVNTEAFF; cdr3_nt: TGCGCCAGCAGCTTGACCCTCCTGGCGGTGAACACTGAAGCTTTCTTT
clone_size: -; d_call: -; j_call: TRBJ1-3; v_call: TRBV7-3; cdr3_aa: CASSLTGRGTGNTIYF; cdr3_nt: TGTGCCAGCAGCTTAACGGGTCGCGGAACTGGAAACACCATATATTTT
clone_size: -; d_call: TRBD1; j_call: TRBJ1-4; v_call: TRBV18; cdr3_aa: CASSPPNRGREKLFF; cdr3_nt: TGTGCCAGCTCACCACCGAACAGGGGGCGAGAAAAACTGTTTTTT
clone_size: -; d_call: -; j_call: TRBJ2-7; v_call: TRBV2; cdr3_aa: CASSYLVEQYF; cdr3_nt: TGTGCCAGCAGCTACCTAGTCGAGCAGTACTTC
clone_size: -; d_call: -; j_call: TRBJ2-5; v_call: TRBV11-2; cdr3_aa: CASSPRSEETQYF; cdr3_nt: TGTGCCAGCAGCCCGAGGTCCGAAGAGACCCAGTACTTC
clone_size: -; d_call: TRBD1; j_call: TRBJ2-5; v_call: TRBV19; cdr3_aa: CASSPGRTGRETQYF; cdr3_nt: TGTGCCAGTAGTCCAGGGAGGACAGGGAGAGAGACCCAGTACTTC
clone_size: -; d_call: TRBD2; j_call: TRBJ2-1; v_call: TRBV7-2; cdr3_aa: CASSSTSERDQFF; cdr3_nt: TGTGCCAGCAGCTCCACTAGCGAGAGAGATCAGTTCTTC
clone_size: -; d_call: -; j_call: TRBJ2-7; v_call: TRBV5-1; cdr3_aa: CASSRTGSHYEQYF; cdr3_nt: TGCGCCAGCTCTCGTACCGGGAGCCACTACGAGCAGTACTTC
clone_size: -; d_call: -; j_call: TRBJ1-5; v_call: TRBV5-8; cdr3_aa: CASSVTGLNQPQHF; cdr3_nt: TGTGCCAGCAGCGTGACAGGCCTAAATCAGCCCCAGCATTTT
clone_size: once; d_call: -; j_call: TRBJ2-5; v_call: TRBV15; cdr3_aa: CATSRDLGSEETQYF; cdr3_nt: TGTGCCACCAGCAGAGATCTTGGCAGCGAAGAGACCCAGTACTTC
clone_size: -; d_call: TRBD2; j_call: TRBJ2-1; v_call: TRBV4-3; cdr3_aa: CASSQGAGGPGNEQFF; cdr3_nt: TGCGCCAGCAGCCAAGGAGCGGGAGGGCCGGGGAATGAGCAGTTCTTC
clone_size: -; d_call: TRBD2; j_call: TRBJ2-1; v_call: TRBV14; cdr3_aa: CASSRRGGNNEQFF; cdr3_nt: TGTGCCAGCAGCCGCCGCGGGGGGAACAATGAGCAGTTCTTC
clone_size: -; d_call: -; j_call: TRBJ2-1; v_call: TRBV10-2; cdr3_aa: CASSVARSSHEQFF; cdr3_nt: TGCGCCAGCAGTGTGGCTAGGAGTTCCCATGAGCAGTTCTTC